This T cell receptor (beta chain) was identified during a study of T-cell memory formation after mild COVID-19. Study observations and caveats: Researchers report contracting CD4+ clones mostly in CM and EM, with CD8+ clones in EMRA. Whether second-wave clones peaking at day 37 were SARS-CoV-2 specific went unconfirmed. Clones shrinking between day 15 and 85 showed a balanced CD4/CD8 split, and those that grew later tilted toward CD4+.

Germline V gene lookup returns CDR1 SGHRS and CDR2 YFSETQ. The CDR3 contains 16 residues. The V gene end was trimmed by 3 bases and the J gene end by 0 bases; junction bases not matched to a gene: 4. A note on this clonotype: The antigen remains undetermined.

TCR alpha and TCR beta cDNA libraries with sample barcodes and UMIs came from 5'RACE using constant-segment primers. One entry per CDR3 protein results from TCRdb running MiXCR on the 5' RACE reads. The data show 89,000 or so distinct CDR3 sequences, roughly 13% seen once. Sequencing was done on a sample of PBMCs or a T cell subset sorted from them (not recorded which). The chain has TRBV5-1 and TRBJ2-3, with TRBD1 identical over 10 bases. The sequence derives from a man aged 18 to 29 who had mild COVID-19 (a few samples of this study predate the infection). Cell type and time point are not known. The CDR3 region is CASSYGTGDSTDTQYF. In DNA, the CDR3 is TGCGCCAGCAGCTACGGGACAGGGGATAGCACAGATACGCAGTATTTT.